This TCR beta chain was identified in a study of human T cells and chemical hapten exposure. Study at large: Patients, predominantly female, presented with alopecia areata, totalis or universalis.

The study's findings and limits: The donors suffered from alopecia, so their immune response may not match that of healthy people.

The table lists this clonotype with a few counts. Its cognate antigen is unknown. MiXCR was run by TCRdb on the RACE reads, yielding one entry per CDR3 protein. The profile shows fewer than 300,000 distinct CDR3 sequences, about 7.7% of them singletons. This CDR3 is 14 amino acids long. The germline CDR1 and CDR2 sequences are MNHEY and SMNVEV (reference sequence). Trimming left V 4 bases short and J 2 bases short, with 9 bases between. The time point denotes: pre-sensitization, week 0. The treatment is: therapeutic diphenylcyclopropenone sensitization with weekly scalp DPC. The chain combines TRBV27 with TRBJ2-4; D possibly matches TRBD1 or TRBD2 (5 bases each). The sequence was collected from a man between 18 and 29 years old with alopecia areata. Some clones in this sample may be carry-over from other donors' samples. The sequencing used whole blood, collected in connection with sensitization to the hapten diphenylcyclopropenone (DPC). The CDR3 DNA reads as TGTGCCAGCAGTTATAGGGACCCCAAAAACATTCAGTACTTC. Translating it yields CASSYRDPKNIQYF.